The 25 T cell receptor beta chains presented below share a single source sample, sequenced in a study of control samples from healthy donors and cancer patients. The table came from immunoSEQ multiplex PCR; TCRdb's copy has only in-frame clones and leaves some out. The table lists 100,000 to 150,000 clones, roughly 90% of them singletons. Sequenced: blood. The receptors derive from a woman aged 18 to 35 in good health.

The chain carries TRBV2 and TRBJ2-3; D call uncertain. Germline CDR1 SNHLY, CDR2 FYNNEI. Trimming took 7 bases from V and 6 from J, leaving 20 bases between them. CDR3 length equals 15 residues. Here the CDR3 DNA reads TGTGCCAGCAACCCGGGCTTCCCAAACGGGGATACGCAGTATTTT. This sequence encodes CASNPGFPNGDTQYF.

This rearrangement joins TRBV6-5 to TRBJ1-1; 8 nucleotides align to TRBD1. Germline V gives CDR1 MNHEY, CDR2 SVGAGI. V was clipped by 0 bases and J by 6 bases; unmatched bases: 6. This CDR3 is built from 15 residues. The DNA of the CDR3 is TGTGCCAGCAGTTACTCCGGACAGGGAGGATCTGAAGCTTTCTTT. It codes for CASSYSGQGGSEAFF.

The V gene is TRBV19, the J gene TRBJ1-1; D uncertain. V was cut by 2 bases and J by 0 bases, with 16 bases left in between. Germline-derived CDR1 and CDR2 are LNHDA and SQIVND (reference sequence). The CDR3 totals 17 residues. CDR3 nucleotides: TGTGCCAGTAGTATAATCCCCCAGGTAAATTTGAACACTGAAGCTTTCTTT. Translation gives CASSIIPQVNLNTEAFF.

The sample holds a few counts of this clone. In DNA, the CDR3 is TGTGCCAGCAGCACTCAGGGAGGTATAGGCACTGAAGCTTTCTTT. Protein: CASSTQGGIGTEAFF. V and J are TRBV7-2 and TRBJ1-1, with D possibly being TRBD1 (5 bases). The CDR3 spans 15 residues. Germline assignment: CDR1 SGHTA and CDR2 FQGNSA. Trimming removed 5 bases from V and 4 bases from J, with 17 bases in between.

V usage is TRBV7-8 and J usage is TRBJ1-1; D remains unclear. V was trimmed by 1 base and J by 0 bases, leaving 9 bases between them. Germline CDR1 reads SGHVS; CDR2 reads FQNEAQ. The length of the CDR3 is 15 residues. For the CDR3, the DNA is TGTGCCAGCAGCTTAGGTTCCCGGCTGAACACTGAAGCTTTCTTT. This sequence encodes CASSLGSRLNTEAFF.

J is TRBJ1-5 and V is TRBV10-3; D gene ambiguous. CDR3 size: 13 residues. Trimming stripped 0 bases from V and 10 bases from J, with 10 bases between. The germline V gene has CDR1 ENHRY and CDR2 SYGVKD. CDR3 loop: CAISESDGYPQHF. For the CDR3, the DNA is TGTGCCATCAGTGAGTCAGACGGCTATCCCCAGCATTTT.

This clone has just a few counts. The chain combines TRBV24-1 with TRBJ2-1, with D unclear. In germline, CDR1 is KGHDR, CDR2 SFDVKD. The CDR3 length is 14 residues. Between the trimmed V and J ends, which lost 4 bases and 8 bases, there was a span of 14 bases. CDR3 coding DNA: TGTGCCACCAGTGAGGGCGACCACCGGGATGAGCAGTTCTTC. Translation gives CATSEGDHRDEQFF.

The CDR3 reads CASSLDTGELFF. The DNA of the CDR3 is TGCGCCAGCAGCTTGGACACCGGGGAGCTGTTTTTT. The chain links TRBV5-1 to TRBJ2-2, with D uncertain. This CDR3 is 12 amino acids long. The germline gives CDR1 SGHRS, CDR2 YFSETQ. Trimming shortened V by 0 bases and J by 3 bases, and 0 bases separated the two germline ends.

The rearrangement links TRBV5-1 to TRBJ1-2; D is perhaps TRBD1 (6 bases). V was cut by 0 bases and J by 2 bases, with 14 bases left in between. The CDR3 has 16 residues. Germline loops: CDR1 SGHRS, CDR2 YFSETQ. The CDR3 nucleotides are TGCGCCAGCAGCTTGGAAGGGGGGGCCGTCAACTATGGCTACACCTTC. This codes for CASSLEGGAVNYGYTF. Drawing the rest from reference TRBV5-1 and TRBJ1-2, the complete variable domain is KAGVTQTPRYLIKTRGQQVTLSCSPISGHRSVSWYQQTPGQGLQFLFEYFSETQRNKGNFPGRFSGRQFSNSRSEMNVSTLELGDSALYLCASSLEGGAVNYGYTFGSGTRLTVV.

V usage is TRBV21-1 and J usage is TRBJ2-2; whether TRBD1, the table's D call, matches the DNA was not checked. TRBV21-1 is an annotated pseudogene. The CDR3 runs to 19 residues. In nucleotides, the CDR3 is TGTGCCAGCAGCAAAGAGGGCCCGGGACAGAATCCCGACACCGGGGAGCTGTTTTTT. It is translated as CASSKEGPGQNPDTGELFF.

The chain joins TRBV5-1 to TRBJ2-7; 8 bases align to TRBD2. The ends lost 0 bases at V and 3 bases at J; junction bases unmatched: 11. Germline values: CDR1 SGHRS, CDR2 YFSETQ. The CDR3 has 17 amino acids. CDR3 region: CASSLVPSGLGSYEQYF. The CDR3 DNA reads TGCGCCAGCAGCTTGGTTCCTAGCGGGCTTGGAAGCTACGAGCAGTACTTC.

The rearrangement uses TRBV2 and TRBJ2-1; 16 bases fit TRBD2. CDR1 and CDR2 from the germline V gene are SNHLY and FYNNEI. V lost 6 bases to trimming and J lost 10 bases; unmatched junction nucleotides: 6. This CDR3 has 15 amino acids. For the CDR3, the DNA is TGTGCCAGCAGGGGGACTAGCGGGAGGGCCGGGGAGCAGTTCTTC. The encoded protein is CASRGTSGRAGEQFF.

The chain combines TRBV6-1 with TRBJ2-5, with D possibly being TRBD1 (6 bases). Trimming removed 6 bases from V and 8 bases from J, with 13 bases in between. The CDR3 contains 12 residues. Germline values: CDR1 MNHNS, CDR2 SASEGT. CDR3 residues: CASSLNRETQYF. The DNA for the CDR3 is TGTGCCAGCAGCCTAAACAGGGAAACCCAGTACTTC.

This sequence joins TRBV6-2 or TRBV6-3 and TRBJ2-3; D ambiguous. CDR3 length equals 15 residues. Trimming took off 1 base at V and 0 bases at J, with 8 bases between the two ends. CDR1 MNHEY and CDR2 SVGEGT come from the germline V gene. In nucleotides, the CDR3 is TGTGCCAGCAGTTACTTTGATGGGAGCACAGATACGCAGTATTTT. It encodes CASSYFDGSTDTQYF.

J is TRBJ2-3 and V is TRBV6-5; 8 nucleotides match TRBD1. CDR3 length: 13 amino acids. CDR1 and CDR2 from the germline V gene are MNHEY and SVGAGI. After removal of 6 bases from V and 4 bases from J, the junction contained 3 bases not matched to a gene. The CDR3 nucleotides read TGTGCCAGCAGATTACAGGGGGCAGATACGCAGTATTTT. Encoded protein: CASRLQGADTQYF.

The V call is TRBV6-5, the J call TRBJ1-2, with a possible D match to TRBD1 (5 bases). CDR3 length equals 16 residues. Per the germline V gene, CDR1 is MNHEY and CDR2 is SVGAGI. V lost 2 bases to trimming and J lost 7 bases, with 20 bases between them. The CDR3 region is CASSYRRSSGLGGYTF. The CDR3 bases are TGTGCCAGCAGTTACCGGCGTTCCTCGGGGCTAGGTGGCTACACCTTC.

The chain recombines TRBV5-5 with TRBJ1-1; D is possibly TRBD1 (5 bases). Looked up from germline, CDR1 is SGHKS and CDR2 is YYEKEE (reference sequence). CDR3 length: 15 amino acids. Trimming removed 0 bases at V and 4 bases at J, with 13 bases between. The CDR3 is CASSLGPQGGTEAFF. In DNA, the CDR3 is TGTGCCAGCAGCTTGGGGCCCCAGGGTGGCACTGAAGCTTTCTTT.

V and J are TRBV4-1 and TRBJ2-3, with 8 bases identical to TRBD2. Trimming at V came to 6 bases and at J to 0 bases, leaving 2 bases not matched to a gene. The CDR3 has 14 residues. Germline values: CDR1 MGHRA, CDR2 YSYEKL. The CDR3 reads CASSKRESTDTQYF. CDR3 bases: TGCGCCAGCAGTAAGCGGGAGAGCACAGATACGCAGTATTTT.

J is TRBJ2-3 and V is TRBV15; D tentatively fits TRBD1 or TRBD2 (6 bases each). The V and J ends lost 3 bases and 4 bases respectively, with 11 bases between them. Per germline, CDR1 LNHNV and CDR2 YYDKDF (reference sequence). CDR3 length equals 14 residues. The CDR3 is CATSRGGQSDTQYF. The CDR3 DNA reads TGTGCCACCAGCAGGGGGGGCCAGTCAGATACGCAGTATTTT. The complete variable domain, with remaining parts taken from reference TRBV15 and TRBJ2-3, reads DAMVIQNPRYQVTQFGKPVTLSCSQTLNHNVMYWYQQKSSQAPKLLFHYYDKDFNNEADTPDNFQSRRPNTSFCFLDIRSPGLGDTAMYLCATSRGGQSDTQYFGPGTRLTVL.

The chain has TRBV7-2 and TRBJ2-5, with a possible D match to TRBD1 (6 bases). Germline lookup yields CDR1 SGHTA and CDR2 FQGNSA. Between the trimmed V and J ends, which lost 4 bases and 3 bases, there was a span of 9 bases. The CDR3 spans 13 residues. DNA for the CDR3: TGTGCCAGCAGCTCGGACAGAAAAGAGACCCAGTACTTC. It specifies CASSSDRKETQYF.

The V and J genes are TRBV28 and TRBJ2-2; 8 bases fit TRBD2. The V and J ends lost 11 bases and 4 bases, in that order; junction bases with no gene match: 9. The CDR3 totals 14 residues. From germline, CDR1 is MDHEN and CDR2 SYDVKM. This CDR3 is CALRERGGTGELFF. DNA of the CDR3: TGTGCCCTTCGTGAACGGGGGGGCACCGGGGAGCTGTTTTTT.

The CDR3: CASSPEGVVTDTQYF. The CDR3 DNA sequence: TGTGCCAGCAGTCCAGAGGGGGTGGTGACAGATACGCAGTATTTT. The chain uses TRBV9 and TRBJ2-3, with TRBD1 as a possible D gene (6 bases). This CDR3 region has 15 residues. The ends were cut back, 5 bases at V and 3 bases at J, with 16 bases in the middle. Per the germline V gene, CDR1 is SGDLS and CDR2 is YYNGEE. Together with reference TRBV9 and TRBJ2-3, the CDR3 gives the full variable domain: DSGVTQTPKHLITATGQRVTLRCSPRSGDLSVYWYQQSLDQGLQFLIQYYNGEERAKGNILERFSAQQFPDLHSELNLSSLELGDSALYFCASSPEGVVTDTQYFGPGTRLTVL.

The chain couples TRBV12-3 or TRBV12-4 to TRBJ1-2, with D possibly being TRBD1 (6 bases). Trimming removed 7 bases at V and 8 bases at J, with 17 bases between. This CDR3 has 13 residues. The CDR3: CASTPGGGQGYTF. In nucleotides, the CDR3 is TGTGCCAGCACTCCAGGAGGGGGGCAAGGCTACACCTTC.

The chain recombines TRBV7-2 with TRBJ2-1, with D hard to call. Germline V gene sequence: CDR1 SGHTA, CDR2 FQGNSA. Trimming left V 5 bases short and J 6 bases short, with 11 bases between. The CDR3 is 13 residues long. CDR3 residues: CASSTSQVNEQFF. In DNA, the CDR3 is TGTGCCAGCAGCACCAGTCAGGTCAATGAGCAGTTCTTC.

Only one count was recorded for this clone. This rearrangement joins TRBV6-5 to TRBJ2-1; 14 nucleotides match TRBD2. There are 15 residues in the CDR3. The V and J ends lost 6 bases and 6 bases, in that order; junction bases with no gene match: 4. Germline V gives CDR1 MNHEY, CDR2 SVGAGI. The chain's CDR3 is CASRRGLAGVNEQFF. The CDR3 DNA is TGTGCCAGCAGGAGGGGACTAGCGGGAGTCAATGAGCAGTTCTTC.